The sample holds one count of the clone carrying this TCR beta chain. Donor samples were obtained from healthy Caucasian individuals from Russia, aged about 6 to 100. Then a second PCR, running roughly 6 to 11 cycles, was carried out with a sample-barcoded 5' primer and a J-beta primer mix. Every sample gave at least 2.5 million paired-end reads containing CDR3. TCRdb independently ran MiXCR on the 5' RACE reads; one entry per CDR3 protein. This sample carries around 970,000 distinct CDR3 sequences, roughly 50% of them seen once, and the ten largest clones take around 21%. This CDR3 is 18 amino acids long. Germline CDR1 reads SGDLS; CDR2 reads YYNGEE. This entry belongs to a study of blood T cells in healthy people across ages.

The origin of this receptor is a woman aged 55-70 years in good health. The specimen sequenced was blood. The chain links TRBV9 to TRBJ2-5, with D possibly called TRBD1 or TRBD2 (5 bases each). TRBJ2-7 matches the DNA end more closely, so the J call is doubtful. CDR3 sequence reads: CASSDDQRDPERVYEQYF. CDR3 DNA sequence: TGTGCCAGCAGCGACGACCAAAGGGACCCAGAACGGGTCTACGAGCAGTACTTC.